This TCR beta chain was recovered during a study of molecular identifiers for immune sequencing clone quantification. Overall study context: In replicates, the authors split RNA from around 20,000 or 100,000 naive CD8 cells five ways and sequenced four. Study conclusions and caveats: Molecules of identical TCR sharing a barcode could underestimate highly expanded clone sizes.

CD8+CD4-CCR7+CD45RA+ sorting gave the naive CD8 T cells. TCRdb recomputed calls from the PCR reads with MiXCR, one row per CDR3 protein. The data show approximately 500,000 distinct CDR3 sequences, about a quarter seen once. This clonotype was seen ten or more times. Its target is unknown. The CDR3 has 14 amino acids. Trimming removed 4 bases at V and 10 bases at J, with 19 bases between. The source of this sequence is a human donor in good health. Some libraries in this study had Jurkat cell RNA spiked in. The sample comprised naive CD8+ T cells from blood, with Jurkat cell RNA spiked in. The subset here: FACS-sorted CD8+CD4-CCR7+CD45RA+ naive T cells. V gene TRBV23-1 combines with J gene TRBJ2-5, with D perhaps TRBD1 or TRBD2 (6 bases each). TRBV23-1 is assigned to the ORF class and has an uncertain function. CDR3 DNA: TGCGCCAGCAGTCGGGGGGCCAACGGAGGGGACCAGTACTTC. This encodes CASSRGANGGDQYF.